Listed below are T cell receptor beta chains from one sample, sequenced in a study of CD8 T cells in ankylosing spondylitis. TCRdb re-called the 5' RACE reads through MiXCR, storing one row per CDR3 protein. The repertoire includes hundreds of thousands of distinct CDR3 sequences, 20% to 25% of them detected once, and roughly 14% sits in the top ten. Input material: blood, either unsorted or a sorted T cell fraction (not recorded which). These receptors all come from a male donor with ankylosing spondylitis or in good health (not recorded which). The CDR3 runs from the conserved cysteine through the conserved F or W. D genes are given only for firm matches. Expanded clones get a size class; other rows say once, few or many, or leave the size out.

CDR3 protein | CDR3 DNA | clone size | D gene | J gene | V gene
CSAWGGSYQETQYF | TGCAGTGCCTGGGGGGGGAGCTACCAAGAGACCCAGTACTTC | . | TRBD2 | TRBJ2-5 | TRBV20-1
CSAYYRSVNTGELFF | TGCAGTGCCTACTACCGATCCGTGAACACCGGGGAGCTGTTTTTT | few | . | TRBJ2-2 | TRBV20-1
CASSAPSGGSYNEQFF | TGTGCCAGCAGCGCTCCTAGCGGGGGCTCCTACAATGAGCAGTTCTTC | few | TRBD2 | TRBJ2-1 | TRBV9
CASSQSDTLAGELFF | TGCGCCAGCAGCCAATCGGACACCCTGGCCGGGGAGCTGTTTTTT | few | . | TRBJ2-2 | TRBV4-1
CASSLGPQVSGANVLTF | TGTGCCAGCAGCTTAGGACCCCAGGTCTCTGGGGCCAACGTCCTGACTTTC | . | . | TRBJ2-6 | TRBV11-2
CSARRGGPTDTQYF | TGCAGTGCTCGGAGGGGGGGACCCACAGATACGCAGTATTTT | . | . | TRBJ2-3 | TRBV20-1
CARGAMSSYEQYF | TGTGCCAGGGGGGCCATGAGCTCCTACGAGCAGTACTTC | . | . | TRBJ2-7 | TRBV5-8
CASRSAQGSYNEQFF | TGCGCCAGCAGATCGGCACAGGGGTCCTACAATGAGCAGTTCTTC | . | TRBD1 | TRBJ2-1 | TRBV5-1
CSAREWRASPRETQYF | TGCAGTGCTAGAGAATGGCGGGCTAGCCCACGAGAGACCCAGTACTTC | few | . | TRBJ2-5 | TRBV20-1
CASSFWGQGASYEQYF | TGTGCCAGCAGTTTTTGGGGACAGGGGGCCTCCTACGAGCAGTACTTC | . | TRBD1 | TRBJ2-7 | TRBV27
CASNNRGGSYEQYF | TGTGCCAGCAACAATCGGGGGGGCTCCTACGAGCAGTACTTC | . | TRBD2 | TRBJ2-7 | TRBV11-2
CASSELHALEDNEQFF | TGTGCCAGCAGTGAACTTCACGCCTTAGAGGACAATGAGCAGTTCTTC | few | . | TRBJ2-1 | TRBV2
CSVEMGRWGEQYF | TGCAGCGTTGAGATGGGGAGGTGGGGAGAGCAGTACTTC | few | . | TRBJ2-7 | TRBV29-1
CASSPGTGLYGYTF | TGTGCCAGCAGTCCCGGGACAGGGCTTTATGGCTACACCTTC | . | TRBD1 | TRBJ1-2 | TRBV6-1
CASNRQGQGSYNEQFF | TGTGCCAGCAACCGTCAGGGGCAGGGCTCCTACAATGAGCAGTTCTTC | . | . | TRBJ2-1 | TRBV12-3/TRBV12-4
CASRHPNTGELFF | TGTGCCAGCAGACATCCGAACACCGGGGAGCTGTTTTTT | many | . | TRBJ2-2 | TRBV11-2
CASSFSALGEQYF | TGTGCCAGCAGTTTCAGTGCCCTGGGCGAGCAGTACTTC | few | . | TRBJ2-7 | TRBV28
CASRSNLNLDEQFF | TGTGCCAGCCGTTCTAACCTCAATTTGGATGAGCAGTTCTTC | few | . | TRBJ2-1 | TRBV6-2/TRBV6-3
CSARDRAEGTGELFF | TGCAGTGCTAGAGATCGGGCAGAAGGAACCGGGGAGCTGTTTTTT | . | . | TRBJ2-2 | TRBV20-1
CASNEQGQPQHF | TGTGCCAGCAACGAACAGGGTCAGCCCCAGCATTTT | few | . | TRBJ1-5 | TRBV12-3/TRBV12-4
CASSLVRLSYEQYF | TGTGCCAGCAGCTTAGTTCGACTATCGTACGAGCAGTACTTC | . | . | TRBJ2-7 | TRBV11-2
CATSRGGSYEQYF | TGTGCCACCAGCAGAGGGGGTTCCTACGAGCAGTACTTC | few | . | TRBJ2-7 | TRBV15
CASSYSDEAYEQYF | TGTGCCAGCAGTTACTCAGACGAAGCCTACGAGCAGTACTTC | many | . | TRBJ2-7 | TRBV6-5
CSVEKGESWVAQETQYF | TGCAGCGTTGAAAAGGGGGAGAGTTGGGTAGCACAAGAGACCCAGTACTTC | few | . | TRBJ2-5 | TRBV29-1
CASSLGGRGEKLFF | TGTGCCAGCAGCTTAGGGGGGCGTGGTGAAAAACTGTTTTTT | few | . | TRBJ1-4 | TRBV7-9
CATSRDDSRTDTQYF | TGTGCCACCAGCAGAGATGACAGTCGCACAGATACGCAGTATTTT | . | . | TRBJ2-3 | TRBV15
CASSQEDTNNEQFF | TGCGCCAGCAGCCAAGAAGACACCAACAATGAGCAGTTCTTC | few | . | TRBJ2-1 | TRBV4-1
CASSTPAEGSYEQYF | TGTGCCAGCAGTACCCCAGCGGAAGGTTCCTACGAGCAGTACTTC | . | . | TRBJ2-7 | TRBV27
CASLTSGVGNEQFF | TGCGCCAGCCTTACTAGCGGGGTGGGCAATGAGCAGTTCTTC | few | TRBD2 | TRBJ2-1 | TRBV10-2
CASRTGGEQFF | TGTGCCAGCAGAACCGGGGGTGAGCAGTTCTTC | . | . | TRBJ2-1 | TRBV7-9
CASSFVIESGNTIYF | TGTGCCAGCAGTTTTGTGATTGAGAGTGGAAACACCATATATTTT | few | . | TRBJ1-3 | TRBV12-3/TRBV12-4
CASSRQGGDTGELFF | TGTGCCAGCAGTCGACAGGGGGGTGACACCGGGGAGCTGTTTTTT | few | TRBD1 | TRBJ2-2 | TRBV6-1
CASSFLSGSYEQYF | TGTGCCAGCAGCTTCCTATCAGGTTCCTACGAGCAGTACTTC | . | . | TRBJ2-7 | TRBV7-2
CASSVTEPGSYNEQFF | TGTGCCAGCAGCGTGACAGAACCTGGCTCCTACAATGAGCAGTTCTTC | . | . | TRBJ2-1 | TRBV7-9